Below, 16 T cell receptor beta chains from the same sample are listed, as sequenced in a study of tumor-infiltrating lymphocytes in primary liver carcinoma. Constant-region priming of roughly 0.45 ug total RNA yielded TCR beta cDNA. Libraries covering TCR beta were generated through three nested multiplex PCR rounds (using a slightly modified ARM-PCR). The first two PCR rounds used TRBV1-TRBV30 forward primers with a C-beta reverse primer, about 10 cycles each. Each CDR3 protein gets one entry after TCRdb re-called the multiplex PCR reads with MiXCR. The sample records some 110,000 distinct CDR3 sequences, around 84% being singletons. Extraction of RNA together with DNA used about 17-30 mg of unsorted bulk tissue. Sample: liver tumor tissue from sampling region 3. The subset is: tumor region T3, left-lateral pole. The receptors derive from a man aged 40-49 years with primary liver carcinoma and hepatitis B virus infection.

Details on this clonotype: The junction and the germline gene differ at one end; a read error may be behind it. The chain is built from TRBV6-1 and TRBJ2-1, with D perhaps TRBD2 (5 bases). This CDR3 comprises 15 residues. The germline CDR1 and CDR2 sequences are MNHNS and SASEGT. The CDR3 region has the DNA TGTGCCAGCATTGGGATGGCGAGAACGGGGAATGAGCAATTCTTC. Its protein is CASIGMARTGNEQFF.

As for this clonotype: Sequence at one end of the junction differs from germline and may be a read error. This sequence joins TRBV5-1 and TRBJ1-2; D unresolved. The CDR3 is made up of 16 amino acids. Germline V gene sequence: CDR1 SGHRS, CDR2 YFSETQ. This CDR3 reads CASSPADGGANCGYTF. The CDR3 DNA sequence: TGCGCCAGCAGCCCGGCGGATGGTGGAGCTAACTGTGGCTACACCTTC.

The chain combines TRBV6-1 with TRBJ1-5, with 8 bases identical to TRBD1. The germline CDR1 and CDR2 sequences are MNHNS and SASEGT. CDR3 length: 16 residues. The trim removed 8 bases at V and 3 bases at J, leaving 12 bases unmatched. The CDR3 is CASRVRQGLTNQPQHF. DNA for the CDR3: TGTGCCAGCCGTGTAAGACAGGGGTTGACCAATCAGCCCCAGCATTTT.

As regards this clonotype: One end of the junction varies from germline; a read error may be responsible. The chain recombines TRBV6-2 or TRBV6-3 with TRBJ2-1, with 8 bases identical to TRBD2. Looked up from germline, CDR1 is MNHEY and CDR2 is SVGEGT. The CDR3 consists of 13 residues. CDR3 amino acids: CTSATGGGNERFF. In nucleotides, the CDR3 is TGTACCAGCGCGACGGGAGGGGGTAATGAGCGGTTCTTC.

With respect to this clonotype: The germline gene is not matched at one end of the junction; a read error may be the cause. CDR3: CASSQAGWGETQYF. For the CDR3, the DNA is TGTGCCAGTAGCCAAGCGGGTTGGGGAGAGACCCAGTACTTC. The rearrangement joins TRBV4-2 to TRBJ2-5, with D maybe TRBD2 (6 bases). Germline values: CDR1 LGHNA, CDR2 YNFKEQ. The CDR3 loop spans 14 amino acids.

For this clonotype: The junction shows a germline mismatch at one end, possibly a read error. The V and J genes are TRBV10-3 and TRBJ2-5; D remains ambiguous. The V gene's germline CDR1 is ENHRY and CDR2 SYGVKD. The CDR3 totals 15 residues. The CDR3 bases are TGTGCCGTCAGTGAATCCTGGGGTCAGAGGGAGACCCAGTACTTC. Its translation: CAVSESWGQRETQYF.

A remark on this clonotype: The CDR3 carries no conserved terminal phenylalanine or tryptophan, so it likely arises from a read error. The chain uses TRBV6-5 and TRBJ2-7; D possibly matches TRBD1 or TRBD2 (5 bases each). Germline assignment: CDR1 MNHEY and CDR2 SVGAGI. Trimming removed 9 bases at V and 0 bases at J, with 15 bases between. The CDR3 spans 14 residues. The CDR3 is CASNYGTSSYEQYH. For the CDR3, the DNA is TGTGCCAGTAATTACGGGACCAGCTCCTACGAGCAGTACCAC.

About this clonotype itself: Mismatch with germline at one junction end may stem from a read error. The V and J genes are TRBV7-9 and TRBJ2-7; unclear D gene. CDR1 and CDR2 (germline): SEHNR, FQNEAQ (reference sequence). The CDR3 is made up of 15 amino acids. The CDR3 DNA follows: TGTGCCAGCAGCTTAGTGATAGGCGGTACCTACGAGCAATACTTC. Its protein product is CASSLVIGGTYEQYF.

Regarding this clonotype: The final CDR3 position lacks the conserved phenylalanine or tryptophan, pointing to a likely read error. The limits of the CDR3 on the DNA are not certain, so only TCRdb's listed CDR3 is given. The chain links TRBV12-3 or TRBV12-4 to TRBJ2-5; the listed D gene, TRBD1, was not tested against the DNA. The CDR3 adds up to 14 amino acids, both ends counted. The CDR3 sequence is CASMPREDLLTQYL.

There are many counts of this clonotype. The V call is TRBV29-1, the J call TRBJ1-1; D not certain. This CDR3 comprises 12 residues. Germline V CDR1 and CDR2: SQVTM, ANQGSEA. The V gene lost 4 bases and the J gene lost 4 bases, with 10 bases spanning the gap. The CDR3 is CSVVVGGTEAFF. CDR3 sequence (DNA): TGCAGCGTTGTGGTGGGCGGCACTGAAGCTTTCTTT.

Concerning this clonotype: An end of the junction differs from the germline gene, which may be a read error. This rearrangement joins TRBV10-3 to TRBJ1-5; possible D gene TRBD1, 5 bases. The CDR3 is 13 residues long. The germline gives CDR1 ENHRY, CDR2 SYGVKD. The DNA of the CDR3 is TGTGTCATCACTGAGTCGGGGGATCAGCCCCAGCATTTT. It encodes CVITESGDQPQHF.

The V call is TRBV4-1, the J call TRBJ2-2; D is perhaps TRBD1 (5 bases). This CDR3 has 14 amino acids. In germline, CDR1 is MGHRA, CDR2 YSYEKL. V lost 7 bases and J lost 3, with 12 bases in between. CDR3 DNA: TGCGCCAGCAACAAGCAGGGTGACACCGGGGAGCTGTTTTTT. Its translation is CASNKQGDTGELFF.

As to this clonotype: Compared with germline, one end of the junction differs, possibly owing to a read error. The chain has TRBV12-3 or TRBV12-4 and TRBJ2-1; D gene unclear. This CDR3 has 14 residues. CDR3 in amino acids: CAIKEMSSYNDQFF. The CDR3 DNA follows: TGTGCCATCAAGGAGATGAGCTCCTACAATGACCAGTTCTTC.

Turning to this clonotype: The conserved closing phenylalanine or tryptophan is absent in this CDR3, likely reflecting a read error. This chain connects TRBV29-1 to TRBJ2-2; 9 bases agree with TRBD1. The CDR3 runs to 15 residues. Germline loops: CDR1 SQVTM, CDR2 ANQGSEA. The junction had 11 bases not matched to a gene; V was cut back by 6 bases and J by 6 bases. DNA of the CDR3: TGCAGCGTCGCCCGGGACAGGGTCGGTTCCGGGGAGCTGTTTATG. Amino acids: CSVARDRVGSGELFM.

To note about this clonotype: The junction departs from germline at one end; a sequencing error may be responsible. The chain employs TRBV11-1 and TRBJ2-7; D may be TRBD2 (6 bases). CDR1 and CDR2 (germline): SGHAT, FQDESV (reference sequence). The CDR3 is 15 amino acids. The CDR3 here is CVSSLTRSGDYEEYF. The CDR3 nucleotides read TGTGTCAGCAGCTTAACGAGATCGGGAGATTACGAGGAGTACTTC.

This clonotype was counted a single time. The junction differs from germline at one of its ends, possibly a read error. The rearrangement uses TRBV29-1 and TRBJ2-1; TRBD1 matches at 10 bases. CDR3 length: 14 residues. CDR1 and CDR2 (germline): SQVTM, ANQGSEA. The CDR3, as DNA: TGCAGCGTCGACGGGACAGGGGTGGGCAATGAACAGTTCTTC. Translation: CSVDGTGVGNEQFF.